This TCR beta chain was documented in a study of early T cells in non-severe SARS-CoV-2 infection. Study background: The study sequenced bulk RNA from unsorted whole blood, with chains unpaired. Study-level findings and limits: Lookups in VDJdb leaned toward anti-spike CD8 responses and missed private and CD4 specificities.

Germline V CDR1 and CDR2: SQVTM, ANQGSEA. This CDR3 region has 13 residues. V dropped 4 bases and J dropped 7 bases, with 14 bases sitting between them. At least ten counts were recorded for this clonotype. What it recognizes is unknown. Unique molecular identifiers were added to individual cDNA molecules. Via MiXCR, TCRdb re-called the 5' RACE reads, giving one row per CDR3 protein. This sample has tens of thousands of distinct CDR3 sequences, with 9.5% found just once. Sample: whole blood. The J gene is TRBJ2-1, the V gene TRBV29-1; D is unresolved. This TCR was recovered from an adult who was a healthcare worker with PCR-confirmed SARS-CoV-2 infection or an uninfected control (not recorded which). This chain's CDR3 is CSVAQTYWNEQFF. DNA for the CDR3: TGCAGCGTTGCACAGACTTATTGGAATGAGCAGTTCTTC.